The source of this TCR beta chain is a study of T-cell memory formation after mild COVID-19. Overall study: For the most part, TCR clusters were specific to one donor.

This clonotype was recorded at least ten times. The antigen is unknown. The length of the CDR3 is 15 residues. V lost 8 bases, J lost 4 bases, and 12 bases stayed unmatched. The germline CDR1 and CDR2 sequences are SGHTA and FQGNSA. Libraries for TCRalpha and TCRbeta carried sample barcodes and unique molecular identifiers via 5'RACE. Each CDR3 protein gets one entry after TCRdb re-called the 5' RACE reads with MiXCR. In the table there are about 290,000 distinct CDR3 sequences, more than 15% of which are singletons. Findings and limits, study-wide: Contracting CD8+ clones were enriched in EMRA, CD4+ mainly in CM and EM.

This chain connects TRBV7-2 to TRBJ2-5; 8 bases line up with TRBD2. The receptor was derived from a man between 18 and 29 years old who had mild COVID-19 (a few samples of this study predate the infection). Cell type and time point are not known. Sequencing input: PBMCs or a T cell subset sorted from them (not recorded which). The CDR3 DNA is TGTGCCAGCGTCAGGGTGCGGGGGGCCGGAGAGACCCAGTACTTC. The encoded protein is CASVRVRGAGETQYF. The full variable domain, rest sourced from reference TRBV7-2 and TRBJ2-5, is GAGVSQSPSNKVTEKGKDVELRCDPISGHTALYWYRQSLGQGLEFLIYFQGNSAPDKSGLPSDRFSAERTGGSVSTLTIQRTQQEDSAVYLCASVRVRGAGETQYFGPGTRLLVL.